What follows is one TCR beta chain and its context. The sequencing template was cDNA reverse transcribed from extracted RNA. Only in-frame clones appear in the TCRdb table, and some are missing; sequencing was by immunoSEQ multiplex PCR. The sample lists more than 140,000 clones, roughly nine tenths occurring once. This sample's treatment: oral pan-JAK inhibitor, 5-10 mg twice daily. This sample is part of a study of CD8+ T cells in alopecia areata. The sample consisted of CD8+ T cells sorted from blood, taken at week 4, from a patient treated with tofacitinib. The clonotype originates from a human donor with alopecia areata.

The CDR3 nucleotides are TGTGCCAGCAGCTCAGCGGGAGGGGGAGCAGATACGCAGTATTTT. It is translated as CASSSAGGGADTQYF. The chain uses TRBV9 and TRBJ2-3; the match to TRBD2 covers 10 bases. The CDR3 consists of 15 residues. The germline CDR1 and CDR2 sequences are SGDLS and YYNGEE. The ends lost 4 bases at V and 4 bases at J; junction bases unmatched: 6.